This T cell receptor (beta chain) was obtained from a study of graft-versus-host responses after intestinal transplantation. Notes on this clone: Antigen unknown.

Study findings and constraints: Graft-versus-host to host-versus-graft clonal ratios in allografts were high in patients with graft-donor T cell macrochimerism.

Sequencing used immunoSEQ multiplex PCR; TCRdb keeps in-frame clones, though not all of them. In the table there are roughly 38,000 clones, about 93% of which are singletons. Sequenced here: unstimulated CD8+ T cells sorted from spleen or lymph node cells, sampled before transplant. The clonotype was recovered from a human donor who was the organ donor for an intestinal transplant.

The CDR3 DNA reads as TGTGCCAGCAGCTCAGAACAACAGGGAAGGGAGCAGTACTTC. Its protein is CASSSEQQGREQYF. The chain employs TRBV5-6 and TRBJ2-4; maybe TRBD1 (6 bases). CDR1 and CDR2 from the germline V gene are SGHDT and YYEEEE. The V and J ends lost 3 bases and 13 bases respectively, with 20 bases between them. CDR3 length equals 14 residues. Looking up the rest from reference TRBV5-6 and TRBJ2-4 gives the full variable domain: DAGVTQSPTHLIKTRGQQVTLRCSPKSGHDTVSWYQQALGQGPQFIFQYYEEEERQRGNFPDRFSGHQFPNYSSELNVNALLLGDSALYLCASSSEQQGREQYFGAGTRLSVL.